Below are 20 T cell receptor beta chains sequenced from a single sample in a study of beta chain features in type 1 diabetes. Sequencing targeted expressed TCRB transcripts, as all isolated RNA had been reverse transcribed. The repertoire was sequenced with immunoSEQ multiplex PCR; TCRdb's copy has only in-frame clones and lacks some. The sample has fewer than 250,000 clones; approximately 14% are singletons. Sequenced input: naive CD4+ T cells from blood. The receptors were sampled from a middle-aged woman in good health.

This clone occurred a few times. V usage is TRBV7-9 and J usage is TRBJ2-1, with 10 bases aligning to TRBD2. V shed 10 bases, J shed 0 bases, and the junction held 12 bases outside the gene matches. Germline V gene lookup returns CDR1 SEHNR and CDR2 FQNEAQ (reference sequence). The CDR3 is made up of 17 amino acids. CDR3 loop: CATAPFIAGGSYNEQFF. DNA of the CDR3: TGTGCCACCGCACCCTTTATAGCGGGGGGCTCCTACAATGAGCAGTTCTTC.

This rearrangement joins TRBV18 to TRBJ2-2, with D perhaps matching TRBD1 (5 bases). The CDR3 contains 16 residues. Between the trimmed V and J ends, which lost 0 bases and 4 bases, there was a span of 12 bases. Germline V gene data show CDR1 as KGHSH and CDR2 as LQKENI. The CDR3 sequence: CASSPPGAPGTGELFF. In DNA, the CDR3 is TGTGCCAGCTCACCACCAGGGGCGCCGGGCACCGGGGAGCTGTTTTTT.

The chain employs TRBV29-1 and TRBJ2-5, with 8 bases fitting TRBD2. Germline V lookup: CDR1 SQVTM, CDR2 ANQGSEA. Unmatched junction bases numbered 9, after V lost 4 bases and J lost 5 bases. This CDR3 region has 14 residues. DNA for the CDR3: TGCAGCGTTGCCGGGGGGGGCCGGGGGGAGACCCAGTACTTC. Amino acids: CSVAGGGRGETQYF.

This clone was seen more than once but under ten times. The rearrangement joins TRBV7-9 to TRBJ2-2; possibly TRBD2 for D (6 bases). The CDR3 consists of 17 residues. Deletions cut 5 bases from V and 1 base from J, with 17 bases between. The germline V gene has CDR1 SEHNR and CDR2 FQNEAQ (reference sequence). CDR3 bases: TGTGCCAGCAGCCCCAGCCCACGGCGGGGGAACACCGGGGAGCTGTTTTTT. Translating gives CASSPSPRRGNTGELFF.

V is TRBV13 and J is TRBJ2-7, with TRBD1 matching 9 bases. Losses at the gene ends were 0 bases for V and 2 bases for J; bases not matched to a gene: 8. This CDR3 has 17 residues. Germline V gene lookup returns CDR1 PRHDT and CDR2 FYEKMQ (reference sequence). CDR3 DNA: TGTGCCAGCAGCTTAGGCCGAGACAGGGGGTTCCCCTACGAGCAGTACTTC. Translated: CASSLGRDRGFPYEQYF.

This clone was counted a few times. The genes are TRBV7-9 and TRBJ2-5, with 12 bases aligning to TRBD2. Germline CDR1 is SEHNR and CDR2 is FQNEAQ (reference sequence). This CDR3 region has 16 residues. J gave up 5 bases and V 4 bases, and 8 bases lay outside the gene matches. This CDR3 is CASSSGLAGPKETQYF. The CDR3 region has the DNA TGTGCCAGCAGCTCTGGACTAGCGGGGCCAAAGGAGACCCAGTACTTC. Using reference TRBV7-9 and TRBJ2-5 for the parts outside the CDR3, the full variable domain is DTGVSQNPRHKITKRGQNVTFRCDPISEHNRLYWYRQTLGQGPEFLTYFQNEAQLEKSRLLSDRFSAERPKGSFSTLEIQRTEQGDSAMYLCASSSGLAGPKETQYFGPGTRLLVL.

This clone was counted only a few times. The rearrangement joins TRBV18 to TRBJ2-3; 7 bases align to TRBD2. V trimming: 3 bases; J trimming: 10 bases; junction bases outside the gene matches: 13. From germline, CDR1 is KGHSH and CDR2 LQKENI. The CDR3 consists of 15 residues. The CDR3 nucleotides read TGTGCCAGCTCACCCCCCGAGGGCCTGGGGAGGGCGCAGTATTTT. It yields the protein CASSPPEGLGRAQYF.

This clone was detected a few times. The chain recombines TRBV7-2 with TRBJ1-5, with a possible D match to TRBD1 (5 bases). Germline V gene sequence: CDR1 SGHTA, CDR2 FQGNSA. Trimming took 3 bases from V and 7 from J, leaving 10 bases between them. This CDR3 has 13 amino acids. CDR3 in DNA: TGTGCCAGCAGCTTCACAGGTTTACAGCCCCAGCATTTT. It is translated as CASSFTGLQPQHF.

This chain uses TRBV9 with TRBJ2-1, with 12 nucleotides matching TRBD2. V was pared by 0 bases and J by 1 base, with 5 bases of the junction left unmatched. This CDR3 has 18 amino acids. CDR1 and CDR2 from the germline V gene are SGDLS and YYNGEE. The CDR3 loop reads CASSVVASGGGSYNEQFF. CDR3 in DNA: TGTGCCAGCAGCGTAGTGGCTAGCGGGGGGGGATCCTACAATGAGCAGTTCTTC.

DNA of the CDR3: TGTGCCAGCAGTACTCCCAGACAGGGAGGTGTCGGCAATCAGCCCCAGCATTTT. Translated, it gives CASSTPRQGGVGNQPQHF. V usage is TRBV2 and J usage is TRBJ1-5; the match to TRBD1 covers 7 bases. V gave up 5 bases and J gave up 2 bases; unmatched junction bases: 15. Germline lookup yields CDR1 SNHLY and CDR2 FYNNEI. The CDR3 is 18 amino acids. Drawing the rest from reference TRBV2 and TRBJ1-5, the complete variable domain is EPEVTQTPSHQVTQMGQEVILRCVPISNHLYFYWYRQILGQKVEFLVSFYNNEISEKSEIFDDQFSVERPDGSNFTLKIRSTKLEDSAMYFCASSTPRQGGVGNQPQHFGDGTRLSIL.

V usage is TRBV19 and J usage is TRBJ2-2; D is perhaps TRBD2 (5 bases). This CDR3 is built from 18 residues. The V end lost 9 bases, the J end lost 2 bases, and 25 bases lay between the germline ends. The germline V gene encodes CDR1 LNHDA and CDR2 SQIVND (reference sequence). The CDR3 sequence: CASKGRPGNPYNTGELFF. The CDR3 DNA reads TGTGCCAGCAAAGGGAGACCGGGAAATCCTTACAACACCGGGGAGCTGTTTTTT.

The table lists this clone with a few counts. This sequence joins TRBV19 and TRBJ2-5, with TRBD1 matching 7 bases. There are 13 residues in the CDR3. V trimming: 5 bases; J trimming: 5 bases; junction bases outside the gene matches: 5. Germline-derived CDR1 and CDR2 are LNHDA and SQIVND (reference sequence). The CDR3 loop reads CASSPTTGETQYF. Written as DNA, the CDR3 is TGTGCCAGTAGTCCAACGACAGGGGAGACCCAGTACTTC. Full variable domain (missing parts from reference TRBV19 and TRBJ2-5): DGGITQSPKYLFRKEGQNVTLSCEQNLNHDAMYWYRQDPGQGLRLIYYSQIVNDFQKGDIAEGYSVSREKKESFPLTVTSAQKNPTAFYLCASSPTTGETQYFGPGTRLLVL.

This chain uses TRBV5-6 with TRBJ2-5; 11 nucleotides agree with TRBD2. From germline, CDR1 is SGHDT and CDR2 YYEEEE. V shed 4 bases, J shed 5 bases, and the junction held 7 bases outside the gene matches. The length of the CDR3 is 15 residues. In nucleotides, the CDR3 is TGTGCCAGCAGCCCATTAGCGGGGGGGCGTGAGACCCAGTACTTC. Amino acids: CASSPLAGGRETQYF.

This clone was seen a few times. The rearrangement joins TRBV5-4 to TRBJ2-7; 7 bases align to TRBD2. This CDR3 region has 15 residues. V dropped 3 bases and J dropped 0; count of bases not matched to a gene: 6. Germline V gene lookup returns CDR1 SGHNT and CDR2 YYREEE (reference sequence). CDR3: CASSSVASGSYEQYF. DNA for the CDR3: TGTGCCAGCAGCTCGGTTGCTAGCGGCTCCTACGAGCAGTACTTC. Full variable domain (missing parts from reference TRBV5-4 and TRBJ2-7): ETGVTQSPTHLIKTRGQQVTLRCSSQSGHNTVSWYQQALGQGPQFIFQYYREEENGRGNFPPRFSGLQFPNYSSELNVNALELDDSALYLCASSSVASGSYEQYFGPGTRLTVT.

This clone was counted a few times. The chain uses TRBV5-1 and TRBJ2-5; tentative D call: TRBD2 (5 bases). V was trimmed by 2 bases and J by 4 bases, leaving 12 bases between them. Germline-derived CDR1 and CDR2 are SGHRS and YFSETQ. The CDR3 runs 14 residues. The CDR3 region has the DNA TGCGCCAGCAGCTTTGAGGGCGCGGGAGAGACCCAGTACTTC. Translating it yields CASSFEGAGETQYF.

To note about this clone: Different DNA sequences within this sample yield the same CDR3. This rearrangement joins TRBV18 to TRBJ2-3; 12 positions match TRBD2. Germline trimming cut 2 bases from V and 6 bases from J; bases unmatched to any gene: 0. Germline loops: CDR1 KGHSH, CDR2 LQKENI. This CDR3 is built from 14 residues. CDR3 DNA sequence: TGTGCCAGCTCACCAGGGACTAGCGGGGATACGCAGTATTTT. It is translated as CASSPGTSGDTQYF.

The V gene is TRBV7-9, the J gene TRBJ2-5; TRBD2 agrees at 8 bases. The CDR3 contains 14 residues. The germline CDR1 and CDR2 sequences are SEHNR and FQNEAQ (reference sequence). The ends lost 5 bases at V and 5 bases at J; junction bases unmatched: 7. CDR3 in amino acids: CASSDSGTPETQYF. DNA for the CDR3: TGTGCCAGCAGCGATAGCGGGACACCGGAGACCCAGTACTTC.

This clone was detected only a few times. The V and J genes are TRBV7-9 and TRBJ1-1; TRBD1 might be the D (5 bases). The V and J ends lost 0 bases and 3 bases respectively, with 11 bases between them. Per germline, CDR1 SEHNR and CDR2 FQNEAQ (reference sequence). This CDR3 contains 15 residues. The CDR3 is CASSLAEGRHTEAFF. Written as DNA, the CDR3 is TGTGCCAGCAGCTTAGCGGAGGGGCGGCACACTGAAGCTTTCTTT.

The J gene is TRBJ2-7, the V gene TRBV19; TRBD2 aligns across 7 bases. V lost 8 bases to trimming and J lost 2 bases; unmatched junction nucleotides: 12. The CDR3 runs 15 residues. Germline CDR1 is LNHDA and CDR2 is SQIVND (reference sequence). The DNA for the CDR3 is TGTGCCAGTTTCCCCACGACTAGCAGCCCCTACGAGCAGTACTTC. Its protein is CASFPTTSSPYEQYF.

This CDR3 is CASSLSDGANQPQHF. CDR3 sequence (DNA): TGTGCCAGCAGTTTATCCGATGGGGCCAATCAGCCCCAGCATTTT. The V and J genes are TRBV27 and TRBJ1-5; D perhaps matches TRBD1 (5 bases). From germline, CDR1 is MNHEY and CDR2 SMNVEV (reference sequence). The CDR3 has 15 amino acids. V gave up 0 bases and J gave up 3 bases, with 9 bases separating them.